The clone carrying this T cell receptor (beta chain) was observed a handful of times. Its antigen remains unidentified. This record comes from a study of T-cell memory formation after mild COVID-19. Study context: TCR clusters mostly belonged to single donors. Whole-study findings and limits: Several responding clones turned up in pre-infection memory, indicating that cross-reactive memory may have taken part.

TCR alpha and TCR beta cDNA libraries with sample barcodes and UMIs came from 5'RACE using constant-segment primers. TCRdb passed the 5' RACE reads through MiXCR, listing each CDR3 protein once. This table holds 100,000 or so distinct CDR3 sequences, 11% found once. CDR1 is SQVTM and CDR2 is ANQGSEA in the germline V gene. The CDR3 sequence is 10 residues long. The germline V and J ends were trimmed by 4 bases and 8 bases, with 8 bases remaining between them. The chain recombines TRBV29-1 with TRBJ1-2; D is uncertain. The TCR comes from a man between 18 and 29 years old who had mild COVID-19 (a few samples of this study predate the infection). Cell type and time point are not known. Sequenced: PBMCs or a T cell subset sorted from them (not recorded which). CDR3 DNA sequence: TGCAGCGTTGCGGAGGCAGGCTACACCTTC. This encodes CSVAEAGYTF. The complete variable domain, with remaining parts taken from reference TRBV29-1 and TRBJ1-2, reads SAVISQKPSRDICQRGTSLTIQCQVDSQVTMMFWYRQQPGQSLTLIATANQGSEATYESGFVIDKFPISRPNLTFSTLTVSNMSPEDSSIYLCSVAEAGYTFGSGTRLTVV.